These 7 T cell receptor beta chains came from one sample sequenced in a study of T-cell reconstitution after alpha-beta-depleted transplantation in children (dated by TCRdb to the mid-2010s). Receptor amplification or capture employed PCR. Instrument on record: Illumina HiSeq 2500. Molecular barcoding was employed in the preparation of TCR libraries, with unique molecular identifiers being used to normalize TCRbeta repertoire quantification. TCRdb itself trimmed the public reads at Q25 with fastp, ran MiXCR and retained productive beta chains. Under each unique CDR3 protein, matching rows form one entry showing the most common genes and DNA. In this sample the table shows about 540,000 distinct CDR3 sequences, roughly 18% of which occur a single time. Over 3% of the sample belongs to the ten largest clones. The sequences come from PBMCs from the stem cell graft donor, collected from the stem cell graft. Receptors were obtained from a human donor who donated a stem cell graft to a child with acute lymphoblastic leukemia.

Only a few counts were recorded for this clonotype. The chain combines TRBV5-1 with TRBJ1-1; possible D gene TRBD1, 5 bases. Germline V gene lookup returns CDR1 SGHRS and CDR2 YFSETQ. The CDR3 extends over 15 amino acids. V lost 3 bases, J lost 1 base, and 13 bases lay in between. CDR3 protein: CASSSRGYPNTEAFF. The CDR3, as DNA: TGCGCCAGCAGCTCACGGGGGTATCCGAACACTGAAGCTTTCTTT.

This rearrangement joins TRBV20-1 to TRBJ1-1, with D perhaps TRBD1 (5 bases). Germline V gene lookup returns CDR1 DFQATT and CDR2 SNEGSKA (reference sequence). The CDR3 spans 13 residues. V was trimmed by 3 bases and J by 5 bases, leaving 13 bases between them. The CDR3 nucleotides read TGCAGTGCTAGCGGAGGGACGGGGACTGAAGCTTTCTTT. Translated: CSASGGTGTEAFF.

The chain joins TRBV20-1 to TRBJ2-7; D unresolved. V lost 0 bases and J lost 2, with 11 bases in between. CDR1 is DFQATT and CDR2 is SNEGSKA in the germline V gene (reference sequence). CDR3 size: 14 residues. The CDR3: CSARDGRAPYEQYF. The CDR3 DNA reads as TGCAGTGCTAGAGACGGTCGAGCCCCCTACGAGCAGTACTTC.

The chain employs TRBV5-1 and TRBJ2-1; 11 bases agree with TRBD2. Germline values: CDR1 SGHRS, CDR2 YFSETQ. V shed 4 bases and J 8 bases; nucleotides not matched to a gene: 8. The CDR3 runs to 15 residues. For the CDR3, the DNA is TGCGCCAGCAGCCAGACTAGCGGGACCCCCCATGAGCAGTTCTTC. This codes for CASSQTSGTPHEQFF.

Only a few counts were recorded for this clonotype. The J gene is TRBJ2-7, the V gene TRBV20-1, with 13 nucleotides matching TRBD2. J gave up 0 bases and V 0 bases, and 11 bases lay outside the gene matches. Germline V lookup: CDR1 DFQATT, CDR2 SNEGSKA (reference sequence). This CDR3 contains 19 residues. CDR3 region: CSARDVVTSGRASSYEQYF. The CDR3 DNA is TGCAGTGCTAGAGATGTGGTCACTAGCGGGAGGGCAAGCTCCTACGAGCAGTACTTC.

CDR3 protein: CATSLRLASYNEQFF. In DNA form, the CDR3 reads TGTGCCACCAGTTTGCGACTAGCTTCCTACAATGAGCAGTTCTTC. This chain joins TRBV24-1 and TRBJ2-1; 7 bases align to TRBD2. Trimming cost V 6 bases and J 1 base; bases outside gene matches: 5. Germline CDR1 KGHDR, CDR2 SFDVKD. The CDR3 is made up of 15 amino acids.

V usage is TRBV7-8 and J usage is TRBJ2-1, with 11 bases fitting TRBD2. The ends lost 5 bases at V and 7 bases at J; junction bases unmatched: 10. This CDR3 spans 16 amino acids. CDR1 and CDR2 from the germline V gene are SGHVS and FQNEAQ. The CDR3 DNA reads as TGTGCCAGCAGCGGTACCGGGACTAGCGGCCCAAATGAGCAGTTCTTC. It yields the protein CASSGTGTSGPNEQFF.